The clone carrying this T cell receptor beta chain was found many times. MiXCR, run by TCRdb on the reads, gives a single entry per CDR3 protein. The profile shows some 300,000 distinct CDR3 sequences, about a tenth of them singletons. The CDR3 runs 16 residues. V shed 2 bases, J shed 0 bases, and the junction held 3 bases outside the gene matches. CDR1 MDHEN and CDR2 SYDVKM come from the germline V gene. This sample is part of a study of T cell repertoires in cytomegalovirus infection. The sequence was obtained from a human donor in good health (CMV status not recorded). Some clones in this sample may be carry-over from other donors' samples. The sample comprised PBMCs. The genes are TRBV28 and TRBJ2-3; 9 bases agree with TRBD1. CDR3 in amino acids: CASSLRTGASTDTQYF. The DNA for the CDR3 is TGTGCCAGCAGTTTAAGGACAGGGGCCAGCACAGATACGCAGTATTTT. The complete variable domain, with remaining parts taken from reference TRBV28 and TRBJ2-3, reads DVKVTQSSRYLVKRTGEKVFLECVQDMDHENMFWYRQDPGLGLRLIYFSYDVKMKEKGDIPEGYSVSREKKERFSLILESASTNQTSMYLCASSLRTGASTDTQYFGPGTRLTVL.